Each of the 28 T cell receptor beta chains below was sequenced from the same sample in a study of technical replicates of blood from a handful of donors. Assay used: immunoSEQ multiplex PCR; TCRdb lists only in-frame clones, some missing. The table has 13,000 or so clones, 80% to 90% seen once; the top ten hold over 9.5%. The sequencing input was PBMCs. Every receptor here comes from a human donor in good health.

This chain connects TRBV2 to TRBJ1-5; D remains unclear. The CDR3 is 16 amino acids. V was cut by 2 bases and J by 1 base, with 12 bases left in between. Germline V gene sequence: CDR1 SNHLY, CDR2 FYNNEI. The CDR3 sequence: CASSESGGESNQPQHF. CDR3 sequence (DNA): TGTGCCAGCAGTGAATCCGGCGGGGAGAGCAATCAGCCCCAGCATTTT.

The CDR3 bases are TGTGCCAGCTCACCTGGGACACAACTGGCCGGGGAGCTGTTTTTT. Its translation: CASSPGTQLAGELFF. The chain links TRBV18 to TRBJ2-2; a weak D match, TRBD1 (6 bases). Germline V gene lookup returns CDR1 KGHSH and CDR2 LQKENI. The length of the CDR3 is 15 residues. V was trimmed by 3 bases and J by 6 bases, leaving 14 bases between them.

This clone was seen a handful of times. The V gene is TRBV25-1, the J gene TRBJ2-3; 12 bases agree with TRBD2. The CDR3 runs to 17 residues. The V segment lost 4 bases and the J segment 3 bases; nucleotides outside the gene matches: 8. CDR1 MGHDK and CDR2 SYGVNS come from the germline V gene. The CDR3 coding sequence is TGTGCCAGCAGTGGCATGACTAGCGGGAGTTTTACAGATACGCAGTATTTT. Translated: CASSGMTSGSFTDTQYF.

The chain is built from TRBV30 and TRBJ2-3; D not certain. The germline gives CDR1 GTSNPN, CDR2 SVGIG (reference sequence). The CDR3 contains 16 residues. V dropped 0 bases and J dropped 0 bases, with 13 bases sitting between them. Here the CDR3 reads CAWSVLSGTSTDTQYF. CDR3 DNA: TGTGCCTGGAGTGTTCTGTCAGGTACTAGCACAGATACGCAGTATTTT. Together with reference TRBV30 and TRBJ2-3, the CDR3 gives the full variable domain: SQTIHQWPATLVQPVGSPLSLECTVEGTSNPNLYWYRQAAGRGLQLLFYSVGIGQISSEVPQNLSASRPQDRQFILSSKKLLLSDSGFYLCAWSVLSGTSTDTQYFGPGTRLTVL.

The chain uses TRBV27 and TRBJ1-2; D gene unclear. This CDR3 comprises 13 residues. V lost 3 bases and J lost 2, with 7 bases in between. Germline V gives CDR1 MNHEY, CDR2 SMNVEV (reference sequence). CDR3 in amino acids: CASSFSGNYGYTF. The CDR3 region has the DNA TGTGCCAGCAGTTTTTCGGGGAACTATGGCTACACCTTC.

The V gene is TRBV7-6, the J gene TRBJ2-7, with D possibly matching TRBD1 (6 bases). Trimming shortened V by 5 bases and J by 6 bases, and 11 bases separated the two germline ends. The CDR3 covers 12 residues. From germline, CDR1 is SGHVS and CDR2 FNYEAQ. DNA for the CDR3: TGTGCCAGCAGCGTGTCAGGGGTCGAGCAGTACTTC. Its translation is CASSVSGVEQYF. The variable domain in full, completed from reference TRBV7-6 and TRBJ2-7, reads GAGVSQSPRYKVTKRGQDVALRCDPISGHVSLYWYRQALGQGPEFLTYFNYEAQQDKSGLPNDRFSAERPEGSISTLTIQRTEQRDSAMYRCASSVSGVEQYFGPGTRLTVT.

The V and J genes are TRBV27 and TRBJ2-2, with 8 bases aligning to TRBD2. In germline, CDR1 is MNHEY, CDR2 SMNVEV (reference sequence). Trimming removed 3 bases from V and 1 base from J; junction bases left unmatched: 13. The CDR3 covers 19 residues. CDR3 sequence reads: CASSFVGAPLAGNTGELFF. The CDR3 DNA sequence: TGTGCCAGCAGTTTCGTTGGGGCGCCCCTAGCGGGGAACACCGGGGAGCTGTTTTTT.

J is TRBJ1-2 and V is TRBV5-1, with unresolved D. Germline lookup yields CDR1 SGHRS and CDR2 YFSETQ. CDR3 length: 14 residues. V dropped 0 bases and J dropped 2 bases, with 8 bases sitting between them. The CDR3 DNA follows: TGCGCCAGCAGCTTGGCCGAGGGAAACTATGGCTACACCTTC. Residues: CASSLAEGNYGYTF. Full variable domain (remainder filled in from reference TRBV5-1 and TRBJ1-2): KAGVTQTPRYLIKTRGQQVTLSCSPISGHRSVSWYQQTPGQGLQFLFEYFSETQRNKGNFPGRFSGRQFSNSRSEMNVSTLELGDSALYLCASSLAEGNYGYTFGSGTRLTVV.

The sample holds one count of this clone. J is TRBJ2-7 and V is TRBV28; TRBD2 matches at 15 bases. The junction had 14 bases not matched to a gene; V was cut back by 8 bases and J by 3 bases. Germline CDR1 and CDR2: MDHEN and SYDVKM. CDR3 length equals 18 residues. DNA for the CDR3: TGTGCCAGCGCAACCCCGGGACTAGCGGGAGGAAACCTCTACGAGCAGTACTTC. Translation gives CASATPGLAGGNLYEQYF.

The chain has TRBV6-1 and TRBJ2-1, with D possibly being TRBD2 (7 bases). CDR1 and CDR2 (germline): MNHNS, SASEGT. V dropped 8 bases and J dropped 2 bases, with 10 bases sitting between them. The CDR3 spans 13 residues. Here the CDR3 DNA reads TGTGCCAGCTGGGGGGGGCCCTACAATGAGCAGTTCTTC. This codes for CASWGGPYNEQFF.

This sequence joins TRBV29-1 and TRBJ1-1; D is unresolved. CDR3 length: 13 amino acids. Trimming stripped 7 bases from V and 5 bases from J, with 17 bases between. Germline CDR1 is SQVTM and CDR2 is ANQGSEA. The CDR3 is CSAGLGEATEAFF. The CDR3 nucleotides are TGCAGCGCCGGACTGGGAGAGGCTACTGAAGCTTTCTTT.

V and J are TRBV18 and TRBJ1-2, with D possibly matching TRBD1 (6 bases). In germline, CDR1 is KGHSH, CDR2 LQKENI. The CDR3 extends over 15 amino acids. Deletions cut 4 bases from V and 0 bases from J, with 12 bases between. The CDR3 loop reads CASSLGQTSNYGYTF. CDR3 bases: TGTGCCAGCTCACTAGGACAGACCTCTAACTATGGCTACACCTTC.

The chain has TRBV10-3 and TRBJ1-5, with D maybe TRBD1 (6 bases). V lost 3 bases, J lost 5 bases, and 11 bases lay in between. CDR1 and CDR2 from the germline V gene are ENHRY and SYGVKD. This CDR3 is built from 14 residues. The CDR3 nucleotides are TGTGCCATCAGTGACGGGGGGCGTGATCAGCCCCAGCATTTT. This sequence encodes CAISDGGRDQPQHF.

The J gene is TRBJ1-1, the V gene TRBV2; 8 nucleotides line up with TRBD1. CDR3 size: 12 residues. J gave up 10 bases and V 11 bases, and 12 bases lay outside the gene matches. The germline V gene has CDR1 SNHLY and CDR2 FYNNEI. CDR3 loop: CAVEGQGVVAFF. As DNA, the CDR3 is TGTGCCGTGGAAGGACAGGGCGTGGTAGCTTTCTTT.

V is TRBV10-1 and J is TRBJ2-2; 14 bases are a match to TRBD2. V was clipped by 5 bases and J by 1 base; unmatched bases: 6. The CDR3 loop spans 18 amino acids. Looked up from germline, CDR1 is WNHNN and CDR2 is SYGVQD (reference sequence). The CDR3 reads CASSTSGTSGGNTGELFF. CDR3 nucleotide sequence: TGCGCCAGCAGTACCTCCGGGACTAGCGGGGGGAACACCGGGGAGCTGTTTTTT.

V and J are TRBV16 and TRBJ1-3, with D possibly matching TRBD1 (6 bases). The V gene lost 1 base and the J gene lost 4 bases, with 8 bases spanning the gap. This CDR3 is built from 14 residues. Germline values: CDR1 KGHSY, CDR2 FQNENV. As DNA, the CDR3 is TGTGCCAGCAGCCAATTACAGGGAGGAAACACCATATATTTT. Its protein product is CASSQLQGGNTIYF.

The gene calls are TRBV5-1 and TRBJ1-4; D gene ambiguous. This CDR3 has 15 residues. Per germline, CDR1 SGHRS and CDR2 YFSETQ. V was pared by 0 bases and J by 6 bases, with 12 bases between. The CDR3 bases are TGCGCCAGCAGCTTGGCTAGCGGGCGTGATGAAAAACTGTTTTTT. It yields the protein CASSLASGRDEKLFF.

This clone has just one count. The chain combines TRBV10-1 with TRBJ2-5; D is unresolved. Trimming removed 0 bases from V and 2 bases from J, with 7 bases in between. The CDR3 is 14 amino acids. Germline CDR1 reads WNHNN; CDR2 reads SYGVQD (reference sequence). The CDR3 DNA sequence: TGCGCCAGCAGTGAGTCTCCAGCGCAAGAGACCCAGTACTTC. The encoded protein is CASSESPAQETQYF.

The chain links TRBV18 to TRBJ2-7; D is ambiguous. V lost 0 bases and J lost 3, with 12 bases in between. Germline V gene sequence: CDR1 KGHSH, CDR2 LQKENI. This CDR3 has 15 amino acids. The CDR3 is CASSPPSQRNYEQYF. Written as DNA, the CDR3 is TGTGCCAGCTCACCACCGTCTCAGAGGAACTACGAGCAGTACTTC.

The V gene is TRBV19, the J gene TRBJ1-2; D is uncertain. The CDR3 extends over 13 amino acids. Looked up from germline, CDR1 is LNHDA and CDR2 is SQIVND (reference sequence). Between the trimmed V and J ends, which lost 4 bases and 5 bases, there was a span of 11 bases. The CDR3 region is CASSTGYLYGYTF. In nucleotides, the CDR3 is TGTGCCAGTAGTACAGGCTATCTTTATGGCTACACCTTC.

The rearrangement joins TRBV5-6 to TRBJ2-3; 10 bases fit TRBD2. The CDR3 has 16 residues. CDR1 is SGHDT and CDR2 is YYEEEE in the germline V gene. After removal of 0 bases from V and 7 bases from J, the junction contained 8 bases not matched to a gene. The CDR3 sequence is CASSLAGTSALNTQYF. CDR3 bases: TGTGCCAGCAGCTTGGCCGGGACTAGCGCCCTCAATACGCAGTATTTT.

The chain employs TRBV10-3 and TRBJ2-7; TRBD1 matches 7 bases. Germline lookup yields CDR1 ENHRY and CDR2 SYGVKD. CDR3 size: 15 residues. V dropped 4 bases and J dropped 2; count of bases not matched to a gene: 8. DNA for the CDR3: TGTGCCATCAGTGCCAACAGGGGATCAGCCTACGAGCAGTACTTC. As protein: CAISANRGSAYEQYF.

The genes are TRBV5-5 and TRBJ2-7, with D possibly TRBD1 on 5 matching bases. Trimming removed 3 bases at V and 3 bases at J, with 16 bases between. This CDR3 is 15 amino acids long. Looked up from germline, CDR1 is SGHKS and CDR2 is YYEKEE (reference sequence). The CDR3 sequence is CASSSQGVGLYEQYF. The DNA of the CDR3 is TGTGCCAGCAGCTCCCAGGGTGTCGGTCTCTACGAGCAGTACTTC.

This clone was seen just once. The rearrangement joins TRBV7-6 to TRBJ2-3; 7 bases are shared with TRBD2. CDR3 length: 16 amino acids. CDR1 is SGHVS and CDR2 is FNYEAQ in the germline V gene. J was trimmed by 2 bases and V by 5 bases; bases with no gene match: 10. CDR3 coding DNA: TGTGCCAGCAGCCCAGGCGGCGGGACTATCACAGATACGCAGTATTTT. This translates into CASSPGGGTITDTQYF.

This chain connects TRBV11-2 to TRBJ2-2, with 11 bases matching TRBD2. V lost 0 bases and J lost 7; bases outside the gene matches: 7. Germline V gives CDR1 SGHAT, CDR2 FQNNGV. CDR3 length: 17 residues. The CDR3 coding sequence is TGTGCCAGCAGCTTAGATCTTACTAGCGGGAGTCGCGGGGAGCTGTTTTTT. Protein sequence: CASSLDLTSGSRGELFF.

By its share, this clone is medium-sized. The rearrangement joins TRBV7-6 to TRBJ2-3; 10 positions match TRBD2. J gave up 5 bases and V 3 bases, and 8 bases lay outside the gene matches. This CDR3 comprises 16 residues. Germline V gene sequence: CDR1 SGHVS, CDR2 FNYEAQ. The CDR3 DNA reads TGTGCCAGCAGCTTGATAACTAGCGGGGCGGGAGATACGCAGTATTTT. Its translation is CASSLITSGAGDTQYF.

This clone appeared once. The J gene is TRBJ2-1, the V gene TRBV5-1; D is possibly TRBD1 (6 bases). Per germline, CDR1 SGHRS and CDR2 YFSETQ. The CDR3 consists of 14 residues. The V end was cut by 0 bases, the J end by 8 bases, with 12 bases between. The CDR3 protein is CASSLDREGDEQFF. The CDR3 DNA follows: TGCGCCAGCAGCTTGGACAGGGAAGGCGATGAGCAGTTCTTC.

The gene calls are TRBV5-1 and TRBJ1-3; D is uncertain. The CDR3 is 15 amino acids. V dropped 1 base and J dropped 0 bases, with 8 bases sitting between them. Looked up from germline, CDR1 is SGHRS and CDR2 is YFSETQ. CDR3: CASSLMGFSGNTIYF. The CDR3 nucleotides are TGCGCCAGCAGCTTGATGGGCTTCTCTGGAAACACCATATATTTT.